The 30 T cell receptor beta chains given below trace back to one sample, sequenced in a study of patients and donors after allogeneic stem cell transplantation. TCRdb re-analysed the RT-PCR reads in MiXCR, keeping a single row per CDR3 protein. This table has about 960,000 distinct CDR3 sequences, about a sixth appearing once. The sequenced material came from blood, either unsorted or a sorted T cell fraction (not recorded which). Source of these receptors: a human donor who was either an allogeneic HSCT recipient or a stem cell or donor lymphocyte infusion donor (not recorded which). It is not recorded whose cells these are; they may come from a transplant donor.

The CDR3 sequence: CASSLTFDQPQHF. CDR3 nucleotide sequence: TGTGCCAGCAGTTTAACGTTCGATCAGCCCCAGCATTTT. The rearrangement uses TRBV12-3 or TRBV12-4 and TRBJ1-5, with no clear D. Trimming shortened V by 2 bases and J by 5 bases, and 7 bases separated the two germline ends. There are 13 residues in the CDR3.

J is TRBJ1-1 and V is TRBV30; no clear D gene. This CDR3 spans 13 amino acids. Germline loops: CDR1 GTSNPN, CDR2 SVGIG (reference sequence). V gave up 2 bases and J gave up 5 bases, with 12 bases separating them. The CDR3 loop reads CAWSRQRGTEAFF. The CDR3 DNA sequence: TGTGCCTGGAGTAGGCAGAGAGGAACTGAAGCTTTCTTT.

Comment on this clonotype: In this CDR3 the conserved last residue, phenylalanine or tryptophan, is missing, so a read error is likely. The CDR3 nucleotides read TGCGCCAGCAGCCAAGATTATAGCGGGGGGCACAATGAGCAGTTCTCC. It specifies CASSQDYSGGHNEQFS. The chain recombines TRBV4-3 with TRBJ2-1, with TRBD2 matching 10 bases. Trimming removed 0 bases from V and 5 bases from J; junction bases left unmatched: 4. Germline lookup yields CDR1 LGHNA and CDR2 YSLEER. The CDR3 is made up of 16 amino acids.

CDR3 coding DNA: TGTGCCAGCATCGGAGGTAGGGACACTGAAGCTTTCTTT. Translating it yields CASIGGRDTEAFF. J is TRBJ1-1 and V is TRBV2; D is uncertain. Trimming shortened V by 7 bases and J by 3 bases, and 12 bases separated the two germline ends. CDR1 and CDR2 (germline): SNHLY, FYNNEI. The CDR3 loop spans 13 amino acids.

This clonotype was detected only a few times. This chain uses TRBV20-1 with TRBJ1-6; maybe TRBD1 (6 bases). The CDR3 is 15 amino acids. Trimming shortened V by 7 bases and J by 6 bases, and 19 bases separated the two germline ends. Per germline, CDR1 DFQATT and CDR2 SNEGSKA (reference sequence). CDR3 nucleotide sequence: TGCAGTGGTTTAAGGGGGGGGGCATTTAATTCACCCCTCCACTTT. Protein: CSGLRGGAFNSPLHF.

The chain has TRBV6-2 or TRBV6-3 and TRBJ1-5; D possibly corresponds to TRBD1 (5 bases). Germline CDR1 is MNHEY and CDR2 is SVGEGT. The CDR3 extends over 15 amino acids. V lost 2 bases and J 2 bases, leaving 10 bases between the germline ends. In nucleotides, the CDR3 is TGTGCCAGCAGTTACACCGGGACCGGCAATCAGCCCCAGCATTTT. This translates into CASSYTGTGNQPQHF.

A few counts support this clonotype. The CDR3 sequence is CSARRDRLVAEAFF. In DNA form, the CDR3 reads TGCAGTGCTAGAAGGGACAGGCTAGTCGCTGAAGCTTTCTTT. The chain has TRBV20-1 and TRBJ1-1, with 8 positions matching TRBD1. The CDR3 runs 14 residues. Germline trimming cut 2 bases from V and 6 bases from J; bases unmatched to any gene: 8. Germline-derived CDR1 and CDR2 are DFQATT and SNEGSKA (reference sequence).

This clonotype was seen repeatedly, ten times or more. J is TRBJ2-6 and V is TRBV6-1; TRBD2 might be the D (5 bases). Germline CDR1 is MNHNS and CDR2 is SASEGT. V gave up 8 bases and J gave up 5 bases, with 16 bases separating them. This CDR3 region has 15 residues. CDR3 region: CASSYEGSRANVLTF. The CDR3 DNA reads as TGTGCCAGCTCCTACGAGGGCTCAAGGGCCAACGTCCTGACTTTC.

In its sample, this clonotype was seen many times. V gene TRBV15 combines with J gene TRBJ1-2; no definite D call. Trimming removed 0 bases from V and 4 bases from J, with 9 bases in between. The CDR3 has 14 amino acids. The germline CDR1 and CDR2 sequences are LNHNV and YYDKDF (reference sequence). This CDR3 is CATSRDTAGYGYTF. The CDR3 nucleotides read TGTGCCACCAGCAGAGATACGGCAGGCTATGGCTACACCTTC.

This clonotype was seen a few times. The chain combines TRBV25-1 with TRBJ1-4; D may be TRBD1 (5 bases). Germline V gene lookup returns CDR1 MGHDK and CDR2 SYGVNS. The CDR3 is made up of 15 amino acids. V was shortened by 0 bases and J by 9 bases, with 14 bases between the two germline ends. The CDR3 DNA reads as TGTGCCAGCAGTGAATATCCCAGGGATCATAAAAAACTGTTTTTT. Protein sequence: CASSEYPRDHKKLFF.

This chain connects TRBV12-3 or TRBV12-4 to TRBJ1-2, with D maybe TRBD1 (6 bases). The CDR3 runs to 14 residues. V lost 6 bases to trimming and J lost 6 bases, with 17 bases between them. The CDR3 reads CASSHTGRRDGYTF. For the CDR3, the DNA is TGTGCCAGCAGCCATACAGGGAGACGAGATGGCTACACCTTC.

The CDR3 loop is CASSPLLNPLDTQYF. For the CDR3, the DNA is TGTGCCAGCAGCCCGCTCCTGAACCCGCTGGATACGCAGTATTTT. The rearrangement links TRBV4-2 to TRBJ2-3; D is ambiguous. This CDR3 has 15 amino acids. V was cut by 4 bases and J by 6 bases, with 17 bases left in between. Per germline, CDR1 LGHNA and CDR2 YNFKEQ.

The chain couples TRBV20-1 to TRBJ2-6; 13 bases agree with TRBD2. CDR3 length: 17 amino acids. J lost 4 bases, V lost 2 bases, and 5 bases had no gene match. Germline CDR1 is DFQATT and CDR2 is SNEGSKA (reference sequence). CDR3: CSARRTSGGAGANVLTF. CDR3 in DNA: TGCAGTGCTAGAAGGACTAGCGGGGGTGCCGGGGCCAACGTCCTGACTTTC.

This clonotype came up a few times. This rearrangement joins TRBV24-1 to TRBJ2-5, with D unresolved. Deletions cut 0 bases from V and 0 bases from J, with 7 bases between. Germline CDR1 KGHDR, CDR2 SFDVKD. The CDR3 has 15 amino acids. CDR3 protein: CATSDLAANQETQYF. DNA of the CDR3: TGTGCCACCAGTGATTTGGCAGCCAACCAAGAGACCCAGTACTTC.

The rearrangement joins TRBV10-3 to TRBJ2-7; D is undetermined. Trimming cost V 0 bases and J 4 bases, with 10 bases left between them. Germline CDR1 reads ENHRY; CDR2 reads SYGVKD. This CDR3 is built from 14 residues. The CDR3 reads CAISESVSLYEQYF. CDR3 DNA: TGTGCCATCAGTGAGTCAGTTTCTTTGTACGAGCAGTACTTC.

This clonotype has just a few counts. CDR3 in amino acids: CASRSGTTKYETQYF. CDR3 coding DNA: TGTGCCAGCAGATCCGGGACGACTAAGTACGAGACCCAGTACTTC. V and J are TRBV6-1 and TRBJ2-5, with D perhaps being TRBD1 or TRBD2 (5 bases each). V was shortened by 6 bases and J by 5 bases, with 19 bases between the two germline ends. This CDR3 region has 15 residues. Germline V CDR1 and CDR2: MNHNS, SASEGT.

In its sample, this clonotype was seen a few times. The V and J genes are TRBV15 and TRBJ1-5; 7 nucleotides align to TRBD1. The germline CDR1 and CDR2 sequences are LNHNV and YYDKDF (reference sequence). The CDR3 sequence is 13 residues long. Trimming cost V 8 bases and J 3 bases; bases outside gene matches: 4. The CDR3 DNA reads TGTGCCACCGGGACAGAAATCAATCAGCCCCAGCATTTT. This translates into CATGTEINQPQHF.

The DNA of the CDR3 is TGTGCCAGCTCGACGGACAGGGTCGACACTGAAGCTTTCTTT. It translates to CASSTDRVDTEAFF. This chain connects TRBV18 to TRBJ1-1, with 8 bases identical to TRBD1. V gave up 6 bases and J gave up 3 bases; unmatched junction bases: 6. The germline V gene encodes CDR1 KGHSH and CDR2 LQKENI. This CDR3 has 14 amino acids.

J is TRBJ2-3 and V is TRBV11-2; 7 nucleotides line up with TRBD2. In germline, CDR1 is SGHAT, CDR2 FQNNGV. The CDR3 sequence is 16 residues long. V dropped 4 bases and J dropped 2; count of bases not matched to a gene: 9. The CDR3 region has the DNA TGTGCCAGCAGCTACACGCGCGGGAGCAACACAGATACGCAGTATTTT. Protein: CASSYTRGSNTDTQYF.

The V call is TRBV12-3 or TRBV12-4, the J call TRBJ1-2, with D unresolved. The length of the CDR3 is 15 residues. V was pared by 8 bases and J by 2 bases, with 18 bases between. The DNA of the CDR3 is TGTGCCAGCGCCAATCCCTACGGCGGCAACTATGGCTACACCTTC. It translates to CASANPYGGNYGYTF.

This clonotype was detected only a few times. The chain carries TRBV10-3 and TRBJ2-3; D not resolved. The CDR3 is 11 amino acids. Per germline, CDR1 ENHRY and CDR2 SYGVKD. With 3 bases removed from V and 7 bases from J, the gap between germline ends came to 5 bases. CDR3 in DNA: TGTGCCATCAGTGAAACTAATACGCAGTATTTT. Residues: CAISETNTQYF.

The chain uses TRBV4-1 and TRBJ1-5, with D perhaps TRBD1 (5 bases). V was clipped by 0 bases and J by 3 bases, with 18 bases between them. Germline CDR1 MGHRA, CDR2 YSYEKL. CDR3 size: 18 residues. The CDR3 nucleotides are TGCGCCAGCAGCCAAGAAGTCCAGGGCAGCCATTCCAATCAGCCCCAGCATTTT. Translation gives CASSQEVQGSHSNQPQHF.

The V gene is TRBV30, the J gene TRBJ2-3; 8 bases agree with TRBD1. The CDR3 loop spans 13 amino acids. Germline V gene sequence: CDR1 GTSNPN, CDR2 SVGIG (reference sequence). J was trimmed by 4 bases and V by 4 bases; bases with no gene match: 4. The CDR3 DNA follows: TGTGCCTGGACGACAGGGGAGGCAGATACGCAGTATTTT. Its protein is CAWTTGEADTQYF.

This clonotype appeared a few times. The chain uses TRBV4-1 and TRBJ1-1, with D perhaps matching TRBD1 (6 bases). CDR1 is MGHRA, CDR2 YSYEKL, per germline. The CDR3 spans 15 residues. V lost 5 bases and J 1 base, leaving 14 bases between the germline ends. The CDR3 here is CASSYRDTQNTEAFF. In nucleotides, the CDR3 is TGCGCCAGCAGCTACCGGGACACGCAGAACACTGAAGCTTTCTTT.

The CDR3 DNA sequence: TGTGCCAGCAGCTCGGACATCAGAAGCTATGGCTACACCTTC. It encodes CASSSDIRSYGYTF. The chain is built from TRBV5-4 and TRBJ1-2, with D tentatively TRBD1 (5 bases). The CDR3 contains 14 residues. V was shortened by 3 bases and J by 4 bases, with 13 bases between the two germline ends. Germline loops: CDR1 SGHNT, CDR2 YYREEE (reference sequence). The full variable domain, in which reference TRBV5-4 and TRBJ1-2 provide the parts outside the CDR3, is ETGVTQSPTHLIKTRGQQVTLRCSSQSGHNTVSWYQQALGQGPQFIFQYYREEENGRGNFPPRFSGLQFPNYSSELNVNALELDDSALYLCASSSDIRSYGYTFGSGTRLTVV.

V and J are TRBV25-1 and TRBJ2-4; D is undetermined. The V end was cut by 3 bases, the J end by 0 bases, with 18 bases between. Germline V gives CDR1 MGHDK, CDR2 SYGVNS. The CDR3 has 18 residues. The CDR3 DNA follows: TGTGCCAGCAGTGATAGTCGGCCAGGAAACCTAGCCAAAAACATTCAGTACTTC. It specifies CASSDSRPGNLAKNIQYF.

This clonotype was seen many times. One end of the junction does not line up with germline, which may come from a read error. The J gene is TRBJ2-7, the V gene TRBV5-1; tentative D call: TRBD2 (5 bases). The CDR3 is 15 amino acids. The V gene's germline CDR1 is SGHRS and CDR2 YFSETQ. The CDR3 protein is CASRLEVGKLYEQYF. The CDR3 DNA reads TGCGCCAGCAGATTGGAGGTTGGGAAACTCTACGAGCAGTACTTC.

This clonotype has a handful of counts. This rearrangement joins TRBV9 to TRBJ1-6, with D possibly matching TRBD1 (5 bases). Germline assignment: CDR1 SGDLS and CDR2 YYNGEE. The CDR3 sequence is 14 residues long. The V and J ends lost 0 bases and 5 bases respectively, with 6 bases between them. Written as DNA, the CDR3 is TGTGCCAGCAGCGTAGAGGGGAATAATTCACCCCTCCACTTT. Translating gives CASSVEGNNSPLHF.

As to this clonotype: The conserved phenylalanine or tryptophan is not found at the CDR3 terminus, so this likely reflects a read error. CDR3 sequence (DNA): TGTGCCAGCAGTTACTCACACAGGGGAGGAGAGACCCAGTACCTC. Protein product: CASSYSHRGGETQYL. The rearrangement joins TRBV6-5 to TRBJ2-5; the D gene is possibly TRBD1 (7 bases). Germline values: CDR1 MNHEY, CDR2 SVGAGI. Trimming stripped 0 bases from V and 4 bases from J, with 12 bases between. This CDR3 is 15 amino acids long.

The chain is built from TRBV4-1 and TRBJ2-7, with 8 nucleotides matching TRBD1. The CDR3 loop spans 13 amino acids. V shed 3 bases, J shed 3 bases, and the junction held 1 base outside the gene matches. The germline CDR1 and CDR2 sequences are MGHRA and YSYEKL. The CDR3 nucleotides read TGCGCCAGCAGCCATACAGGGGGCTACGAGCAGTACTTC. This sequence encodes CASSHTGGYEQYF.